These 19 T cell receptor beta chains were sequenced from one sample in a study of shared clonotypes between healthy human individuals. TCRdb's table, derived via immunoSEQ multiplex PCR, lists solely in-frame clones and lacks some. This table has roughly 650,000 clones, around 97% appearing once. The sample taken for sequencing was naive CD4+ T cells sorted from blood. Subset described: CD45RA+ positively selected. The receptors were gathered from a woman aged 25-40 years in good health.

V gene TRBV19 combines with J gene TRBJ2-4; D is unresolved. Trimming left V 9 bases short and J 0 bases short, with 18 bases between. Germline CDR1 is LNHDA and CDR2 is SQIVND (reference sequence). The CDR3 is made up of 16 amino acids. In DNA form, the CDR3 reads TGTGCCAGAGAACTAAGGCCTCGCCTAGCCAAAAACATTCAGTACTTC. Translation: CARELRPRLAKNIQYF.

The chain carries TRBV10-1 and TRBJ2-1; TRBD2 aligns across 8 bases. Germline-derived CDR1 and CDR2 are WNHNN and SYGVQD (reference sequence). The junction had 6 bases not matched to a gene; V was cut back by 2 bases and J by 6 bases. The CDR3 runs to 15 residues. CDR3 sequence (DNA): TGCGCCAGCAGTGAGACCCTGGCGGGGGGCAATGAGCAGTTCTTC. This encodes CASSETLAGGNEQFF.

The chain combines TRBV19 with TRBJ2-3, with a tentative D call TRBD1 (5 bases). Germline values: CDR1 LNHDA, CDR2 SQIVND (reference sequence). V dropped 3 bases and J dropped 3 bases, with 7 bases sitting between them. The CDR3 has 13 residues. In nucleotides, the CDR3 is TGTGCCAGTAGTATGGGGCTAACAGATACGCAGTATTTT. Translation: CASSMGLTDTQYF. Complete variable domain (other parts from reference TRBV19 and TRBJ2-3): DGGITQSPKYLFRKEGQNVTLSCEQNLNHDAMYWYRQDPGQGLRLIYYSQIVNDFQKGDIAEGYSVSREKKESFPLTVTSAQKNPTAFYLCASSMGLTDTQYFGPGTRLTVL.

The rearrangement links TRBV19 to TRBJ2-1; D possibly corresponds to TRBD2 (6 bases). Germline CDR1 LNHDA, CDR2 SQIVND (reference sequence). V lost 2 bases and J 0 bases, leaving 8 bases between the germline ends. CDR3 length: 15 residues. The chain's CDR3 is CASSIRRDSYNEQFF. CDR3 DNA sequence: TGTGCCAGTAGTATAAGGCGGGACTCCTACAATGAGCAGTTCTTC.

This CDR3 is CASSYPGQNTEAFF. The CDR3 coding sequence is TGTGCCAGCAGTTACCCGGGACAAAACACTGAAGCTTTCTTT. The J gene is TRBJ1-1, the V gene TRBV6-6, with D maybe TRBD1 (6 bases). CDR1 is MNHNY, CDR2 SVGAGI, per germline (reference sequence). Trimming stripped 2 bases from V and 2 bases from J, with 9 bases between. This CDR3 is 14 amino acids long.

This sequence joins TRBV5-4 and TRBJ2-1; 10 bases agree with TRBD2. Trimming at V came to 3 bases and at J to 7 bases, leaving 10 bases not matched to a gene. The germline CDR1 and CDR2 sequences are SGHNT and YYREEE (reference sequence). This CDR3 region has 16 residues. CDR3 coding DNA: TGTGCCAGCAGCTCCCCGGCTAGCGGGAGCTCGAATGAGCAGTTCTTC. Translated: CASSSPASGSSNEQFF.

This chain connects TRBV5-5 to TRBJ2-7, with 7 bases matching TRBD2. Germline V lookup: CDR1 SGHKS, CDR2 YYEKEE (reference sequence). The junction had 11 bases not matched to a gene; V was cut back by 4 bases and J by 7 bases. The CDR3 totals 14 residues. In DNA, the CDR3 is TGTGCCAGCAGCCAAGCAAGACTAGCTGCTGAGCAGTACTTC. Translation: CASSQARLAAEQYF.

The chain combines TRBV27 with TRBJ2-5; 8 nucleotides line up with TRBD2. The better agreement between TRBJ2-7 and the DNA end casts doubt on the J call. Germline CDR1 and CDR2: MNHEY and SMNVEV (reference sequence). The CDR3 consists of 16 residues. CDR3 amino acids: CASSYKAGVGPYEQYF. In nucleotides, the CDR3 is TGTGCCAGCAGTTATAAAGCGGGAGTGGGCCCCTACGAGCAGTACTTC.

This clone appeared a single time. The chain has TRBV11-2 and TRBJ2-3; the D is unclear. The CDR3 is made up of 15 amino acids. Germline V CDR1 and CDR2: SGHAT, FQNNGV. V lost 0 bases and J lost 6, with 13 bases in between. This CDR3 is CASSLENPAGDTQYF. The CDR3 DNA reads TGTGCCAGCAGCTTAGAGAACCCCGCTGGCGATACGCAGTATTTT.

V and J are TRBV7-9 and TRBJ2-2; maybe TRBD2 (6 bases). Trimming took 3 bases from V and 2 from J, leaving 10 bases between them. The CDR3 is made up of 15 amino acids. Germline CDR1 is SEHNR and CDR2 is FQNEAQ (reference sequence). The CDR3 loop reads CASSFAGPNTGELFF. As DNA, the CDR3 is TGTGCCAGCAGCTTTGCGGGACCAAACACCGGGGAGCTGTTTTTT.

This clone was detected only once. The chain is built from TRBV19 and TRBJ2-2; 7 bases are shared with TRBD1. The germline V gene has CDR1 LNHDA and CDR2 SQIVND (reference sequence). CDR3 length equals 18 residues. V was pared by 1 base and J by 5 bases, with 13 bases of the junction left unmatched. CDR3 coding DNA: TGTGCCAGTAGTATAGTTCGAACCGGGACAGACTTGACCGGGGAGCTGTTTTTT. Translating gives CASSIVRTGTDLTGELFF.

This clone was observed a few times. The chain joins TRBV18 to TRBJ1-1, with D perhaps matching TRBD1 (5 bases). The V gene lost 5 bases and the J gene lost 3 bases, with 10 bases spanning the gap. This CDR3 comprises 13 residues. CDR1 is KGHSH and CDR2 is LQKENI in the germline V gene. For the CDR3, the DNA is TGTGCCAGCTCATCACTGGGGGACACTGAAGCTTTCTTT. It yields the protein CASSSLGDTEAFF.

The chain uses TRBV5-1 and TRBJ1-3; possibly TRBD1 for D (5 bases). The germline V gene has CDR1 SGHRS and CDR2 YFSETQ. V shed 3 bases and J shed 0 bases, with 16 bases lying between them. The CDR3 has 17 amino acids. CDR3 bases: TGCGCCAGCAGCTCGGGGGTCAGTTCCACCTCTGGAAACACCATATATTTT. Its translation is CASSSGVSSTSGNTIYF.

The V call is TRBV4-1, the J call TRBJ2-3; TRBD2 might be the D (6 bases). Deletions cut 1 base from V and 2 bases from J, with 19 bases between. The CDR3 totals 18 residues. The germline V gene has CDR1 MGHRA and CDR2 YSYEKL. The CDR3 coding sequence is TGCGCCAGCAGCCAAGTCATCCCTTCGGGACTCCACACAGATACGCAGTATTTT. Translated: CASSQVIPSGLHTDTQYF.

Here the CDR3 DNA reads TGTGCCAGCAGCTTGGGGGGCTGGTCCTACAATGAGCAGTTCTTC. Its translation is CASSLGGWSYNEQFF. V is TRBV11-3 and J is TRBJ2-1; D might be TRBD1 or TRBD2, each matching 6 bases. The germline V gene has CDR1 SGHNT and CDR2 YENEEA. The CDR3 runs 15 residues. The V gene lost 3 bases and the J gene lost 1 base, with 10 bases spanning the gap. The entire variable domain, with the rest obtained from reference TRBV11-3 and TRBJ2-1, is as follows: EAGVVQSPRYKIIEKKQPVAFWCNPISGHNTLYWYLQNLGQGPELLIRYENEEAVDDSQLPKDRFSAERLKGVDSTLKIQPAELGDSAVYLCASSLGGWSYNEQFFGPGTRLTVL.

The chain links TRBV2 to TRBJ2-7; D remains ambiguous. The CDR3 runs to 15 residues. Trimming stripped 0 bases from V and 6 bases from J, with 15 bases between. Germline V gene data show CDR1 as SNHLY and CDR2 as FYNNEI. The CDR3 sequence is CASSEAVNRVGEQYF. The CDR3, as DNA: TGTGCCAGCAGTGAAGCGGTGAATAGGGTTGGCGAGCAGTACTTC. The full variable domain, rest sourced from reference TRBV2 and TRBJ2-7, is EPEVTQTPSHQVTQMGQEVILRCVPISNHLYFYWYRQILGQKVEFLVSFYNNEISEKSEIFDDQFSVERPDGSNFTLKIRSTKLEDSAMYFCASSEAVNRVGEQYFGPGTRLTVT.

Of note for this clone: Distinct nucleotide sequences in the sample also encode this CDR3. This CDR3 reads CASRRDKDYYNEQFF. CDR3 sequence (DNA): TGTGCCAGCAGAAGGGATAAAGACTACTACAATGAGCAGTTCTTC. The chain couples TRBV6-5 to TRBJ2-1; D possibly corresponds to TRBD2 (5 bases). V was shortened by 6 bases and J by 3 bases, with 15 bases between the two germline ends. The CDR3 extends over 15 amino acids. Germline CDR1 reads MNHEY; CDR2 reads SVGAGI.

The rearrangement joins TRBV18 to TRBJ2-3; the D gene is possibly TRBD1 (6 bases). Germline V gene sequence: CDR1 KGHSH, CDR2 LQKENI. V gave up 0 bases and J gave up 2 bases, with 12 bases separating them. CDR3 size: 16 residues. The CDR3 sequence: CASSPPTGTLTDTQYF. In DNA, the CDR3 is TGTGCCAGCTCACCACCCACCGGGACACTCACAGATACGCAGTATTTT.

The rearrangement uses TRBV11-2 and TRBJ2-7, with 8 positions matching TRBD2. The J segment lost 4 bases and the V segment lost 5 bases, leaving 10 bases of the junction unmatched. CDR3 size: 15 residues. Germline values: CDR1 SGHAT, CDR2 FQNNGV. CDR3 in amino acids: CASSQRGLALYEQYF. CDR3 nucleotides: TGTGCCAGCAGCCAACGCGGACTAGCACTATACGAGCAGTACTTC.